This T cell receptor (beta chain) was captured by sequencing in a study of control samples from healthy donors and cancer patients. Sequencing was performed with immunoSEQ multiplex PCR; in TCRdb, only in-frame clones are kept and a portion is missing. This table holds some 65,000 clones, 84% found once. The source is a woman in her fifties or sixties with lung cancer. The sample comprised PBMCs.

The DNA of the CDR3 is TGTGCCAGCACCCCCCCCCGGGACAGTGATGGCTACACCTTC. Amino acid sequence: CASTPPRDSDGYTF. The V and J genes are TRBV6-5 and TRBJ1-2; 7 positions match TRBD1. With 7 bases clipped from V and 6 bases from J, the junction kept 11 bases outside the gene matches. The CDR3 spans 14 residues. The V gene's germline CDR1 is MNHEY and CDR2 SVGAGI.